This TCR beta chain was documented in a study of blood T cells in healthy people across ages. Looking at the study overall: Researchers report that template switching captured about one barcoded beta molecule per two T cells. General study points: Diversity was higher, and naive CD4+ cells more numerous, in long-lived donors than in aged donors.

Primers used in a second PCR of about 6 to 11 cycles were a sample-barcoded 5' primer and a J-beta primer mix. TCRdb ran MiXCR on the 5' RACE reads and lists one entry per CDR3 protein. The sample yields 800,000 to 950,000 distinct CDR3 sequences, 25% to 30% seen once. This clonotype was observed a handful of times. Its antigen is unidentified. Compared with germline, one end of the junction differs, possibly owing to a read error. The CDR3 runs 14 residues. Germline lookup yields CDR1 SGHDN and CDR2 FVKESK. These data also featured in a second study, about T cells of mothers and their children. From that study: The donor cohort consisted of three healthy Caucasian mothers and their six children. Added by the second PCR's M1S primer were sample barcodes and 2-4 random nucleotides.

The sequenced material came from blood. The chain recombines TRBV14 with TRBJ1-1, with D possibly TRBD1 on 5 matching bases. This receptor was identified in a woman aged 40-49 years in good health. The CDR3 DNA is TGTGCCAGCACCCGGGGCAGGATGAACACTGGAGCTTTCTTT. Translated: CASTRGRMNTGAFF.